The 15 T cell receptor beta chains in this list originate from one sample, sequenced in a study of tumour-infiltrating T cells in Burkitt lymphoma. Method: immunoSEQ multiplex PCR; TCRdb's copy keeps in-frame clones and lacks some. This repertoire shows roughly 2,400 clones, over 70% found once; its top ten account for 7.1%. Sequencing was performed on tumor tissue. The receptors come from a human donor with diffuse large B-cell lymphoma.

The CDR3 loop is CASTPGTENTEAFF. DNA of the CDR3: TGTGCCAGCACCCCTGGGACAGAGAACACTGAAGCTTTCTTT. V gene TRBV2 combines with J gene TRBJ1-1; 7 nucleotides align to TRBD1. V lost 7 bases to trimming and J lost 1 base; unmatched junction nucleotides: 6. Germline CDR1 SNHLY, CDR2 FYNNEI. The CDR3 runs 14 residues. Full variable domain (remainder filled in from reference TRBV2 and TRBJ1-1): EPEVTQTPSHQVTQMGQEVILRCVPISNHLYFYWYRQILGQKVEFLVSFYNNEISEKSEIFDDQFSVERPDGSNFTLKIRSTKLEDSAMYFCASTPGTENTEAFFGQGTRLTVV.

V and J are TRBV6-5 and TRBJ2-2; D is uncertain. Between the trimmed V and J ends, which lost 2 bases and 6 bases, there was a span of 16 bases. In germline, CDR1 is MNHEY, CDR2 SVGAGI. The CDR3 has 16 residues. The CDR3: CASSYRSLVRAGELFF. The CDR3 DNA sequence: TGTGCCAGCAGTTACCGTAGCCTAGTTCGCGCCGGGGAGCTGTTTTTT.

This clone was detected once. This chain's CDR3 is CASSPHGTVMNTEAFF. The CDR3 nucleotides read TGTGCCAGTAGTCCACACGGGACAGTAATGAACACTGAAGCTTTCTTT. This chain joins TRBV19 and TRBJ1-1; 7 bases are a match to TRBD1. The CDR3 has 16 residues. Trimming cost V 5 bases and J 0 bases; bases outside gene matches: 9. Germline CDR1 is LNHDA and CDR2 is SQIVND (reference sequence).

The CDR3 nucleotides read TGTGCCAGCAGCCGGGGCAGGGAAGCTTTCTTT. Translation gives CASSRGREAFF. This chain joins TRBV7-2 and TRBJ1-1, with D maybe TRBD1 (5 bases). Deletions cut 5 bases from V and 8 bases from J, with 9 bases between. CDR3 size: 11 residues. Germline CDR1 is SGHTA and CDR2 is FQGNSA.

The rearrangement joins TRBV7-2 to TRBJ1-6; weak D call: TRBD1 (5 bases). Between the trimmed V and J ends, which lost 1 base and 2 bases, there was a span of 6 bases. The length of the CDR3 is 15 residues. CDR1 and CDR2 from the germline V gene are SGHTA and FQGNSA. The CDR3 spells CASSLGGTYNSPLHF. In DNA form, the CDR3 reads TGTGCCAGCAGCTTAGGGGGGACCTATAATTCACCCCTCCACTTT.

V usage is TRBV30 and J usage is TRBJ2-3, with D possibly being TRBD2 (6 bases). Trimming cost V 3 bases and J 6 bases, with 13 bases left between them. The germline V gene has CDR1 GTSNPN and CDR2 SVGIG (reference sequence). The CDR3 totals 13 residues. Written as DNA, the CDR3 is TGTGCCTGGAGAATGCTTGGGGGGGATACGCAGTATTTT. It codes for CAWRMLGGDTQYF. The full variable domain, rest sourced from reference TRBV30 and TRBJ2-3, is SQTIHQWPATLVQPVGSPLSLECTVEGTSNPNLYWYRQAAGRGLQLLFYSVGIGQISSEVPQNLSASRPQDRQFILSSKKLLLSDSGFYLCAWRMLGGDTQYFGPGTRLTVL.

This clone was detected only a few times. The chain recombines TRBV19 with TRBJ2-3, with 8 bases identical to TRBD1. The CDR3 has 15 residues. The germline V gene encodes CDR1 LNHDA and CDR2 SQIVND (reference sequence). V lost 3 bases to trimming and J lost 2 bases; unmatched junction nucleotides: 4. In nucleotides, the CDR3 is TGTGCCAGTAGTATGGCCAGGGGGCTCACAGATACGCAGTATTTT. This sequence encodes CASSMARGLTDTQYF.

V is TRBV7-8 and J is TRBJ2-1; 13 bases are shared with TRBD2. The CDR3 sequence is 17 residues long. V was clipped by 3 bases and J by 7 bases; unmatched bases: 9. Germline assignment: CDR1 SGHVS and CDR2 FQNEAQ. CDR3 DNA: TGTGCCAGCAGCTTTACACCGGGACTAGCGGGGAAGAATGAGCAGTTCTTC. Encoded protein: CASSFTPGLAGKNEQFF.

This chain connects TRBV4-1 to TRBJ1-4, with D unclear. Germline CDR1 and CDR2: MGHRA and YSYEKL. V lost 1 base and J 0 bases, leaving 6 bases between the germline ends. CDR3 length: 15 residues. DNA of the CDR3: TGCGCCAGCAGCCAAGGTCCCTCAACTAATGAAAAACTGTTTTTT. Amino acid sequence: CASSQGPSTNEKLFF.

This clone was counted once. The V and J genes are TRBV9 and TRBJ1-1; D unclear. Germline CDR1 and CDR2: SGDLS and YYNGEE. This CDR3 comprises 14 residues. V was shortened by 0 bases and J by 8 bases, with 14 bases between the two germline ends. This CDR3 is CASSVDDASTEAFF. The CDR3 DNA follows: TGTGCCAGCAGCGTAGACGACGCTTCGACGGAAGCTTTCTTT.

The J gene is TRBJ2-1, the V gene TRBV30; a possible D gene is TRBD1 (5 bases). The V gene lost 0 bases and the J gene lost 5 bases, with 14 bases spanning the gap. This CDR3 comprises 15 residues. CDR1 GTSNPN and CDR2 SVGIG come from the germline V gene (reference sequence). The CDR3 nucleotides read TGTGCCTGGAGTGTATCGTGGGGCCTAGACAATGAGCAGTTCTTC. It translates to CAWSVSWGLDNEQFF.

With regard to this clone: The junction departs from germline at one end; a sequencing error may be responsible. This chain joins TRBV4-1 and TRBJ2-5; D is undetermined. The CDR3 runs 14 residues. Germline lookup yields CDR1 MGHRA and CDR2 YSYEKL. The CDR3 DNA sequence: TGCGCCAGCAGCCAAGATATATTTAGGCAGACTCAGTACTTC. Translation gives CASSQDIFRQTQYF.

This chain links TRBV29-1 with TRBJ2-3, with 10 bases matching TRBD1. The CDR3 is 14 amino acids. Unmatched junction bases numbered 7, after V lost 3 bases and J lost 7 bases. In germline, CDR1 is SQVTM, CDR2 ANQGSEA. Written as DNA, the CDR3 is TGCAGCGTTGATTTTAGGGGACAGGGGAATACGCAGTATTTT. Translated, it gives CSVDFRGQGNTQYF.

This CDR3 reads CASSVSAQETQYF. DNA of the CDR3: TGTGCCAGCAGTGTTAGCGCCCAAGAGACCCAGTACTTC. The chain uses TRBV2 and TRBJ2-5; tentative D call: TRBD2 (5 bases). The V end lost 4 bases, the J end lost 1 base, and 7 bases lay between the germline ends. Germline V CDR1 and CDR2: SNHLY, FYNNEI. This CDR3 has 13 amino acids.

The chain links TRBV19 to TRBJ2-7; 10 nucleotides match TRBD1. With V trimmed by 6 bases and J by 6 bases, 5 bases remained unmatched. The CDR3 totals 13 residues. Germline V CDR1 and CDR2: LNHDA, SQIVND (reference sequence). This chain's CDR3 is CASRRQGAGEQYF. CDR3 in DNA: TGTGCCAGTAGAAGACAGGGGGCTGGCGAGCAGTACTTC. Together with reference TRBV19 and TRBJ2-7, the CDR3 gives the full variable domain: DGGITQSPKYLFRKEGQNVTLSCEQNLNHDAMYWYRQDPGQGLRLIYYSQIVNDFQKGDIAEGYSVSREKKESFPLTVTSAQKNPTAFYLCASRRQGAGEQYFGPGTRLTVT.